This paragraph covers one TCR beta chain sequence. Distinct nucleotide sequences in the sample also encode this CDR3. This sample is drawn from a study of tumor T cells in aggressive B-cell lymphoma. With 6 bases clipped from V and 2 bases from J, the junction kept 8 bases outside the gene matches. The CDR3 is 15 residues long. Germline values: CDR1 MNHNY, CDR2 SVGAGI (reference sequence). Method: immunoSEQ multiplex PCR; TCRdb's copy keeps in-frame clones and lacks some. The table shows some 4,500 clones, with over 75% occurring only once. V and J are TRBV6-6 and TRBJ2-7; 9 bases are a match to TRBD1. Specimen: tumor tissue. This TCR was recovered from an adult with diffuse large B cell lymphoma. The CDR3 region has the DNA TGTGCCAGCAGCGACCCGGGACAGGGAGCCTACGAGCAGTACTTC. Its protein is CASSDPGQGAYEQYF.